Listed below are T cell receptor beta chains from one sample, sequenced in a study of blood T cell repertoires in COVID-19. Produced via immunoSEQ multiplex PCR; TCRdb's table is partial and in-frame only. This table holds 100,000 to 150,000 clones, around two thirds found once. The sequencing input was peripheral blood. The receptors here all came from a woman aged 70 to 79 with acute or convalescent COVID-19. CDR3s include the opening cysteine and the closing phenylalanine or tryptophan. A D gene is named only where the DNA matches it firmly. Rows may omit the clone size; those that give it use once, few, many or a size class.

TRBV7-2	-	-	TRBJ1-5	CASSPGQRNQPQHF	TGTGCCAGCAGCCCTGGACAGAGAAATCAGCCCCAGCATTTT
TRBV5-1	-	-	TRBJ1-1	CASSPGQTPPMNTEAFF	TGCGCCAGCAGCCCCGGACAGACCCCACCAATGAACACTGAAGCTTTCTTT
TRBV18	many	TRBD1	TRBJ2-7	CASSRTGGGSGDYEQYF	TGTGCCAGCTCACGTACAGGGGGCGGTTCGGGGGACTACGAGCAGTACTTC
TRBV11-2	-	-	TRBJ2-1	CASSSQIISSYNEQFF	TGTGCCAGCAGCTCTCAGATTATAAGCTCCTACAATGAGCAGTTCTTC
TRBV4-1	-	TRBD1	TRBJ1-1	CASSRRGTGTMNTEAFF	TGCGCCAGCAGCCGAAGGGGGACAGGAACCATGAACACTGAAGCTTTCTTT
TRBV6-5	few	-	TRBJ2-7	CASNELGSGYEQYF	TGTGCCAGCAACGAACTGGGATCGGGATACGAGCAGTACTTC
TRBV5-8	-	TRBD1	TRBJ1-2	CASSLRNRGRVPYTF	TGTGCCAGCAGCTTGCGAAACAGGGGGCGCGTCCCCTACACCTTC
TRBV29-1	-	-	TRBJ2-1	CSVEDWLAPNNEQFF	TGCAGCGTTGAAGATTGGCTAGCTCCTAACAATGAGCAGTTCTTC
TRBV20-1	-	-	TRBJ2-7	CSAGTGSGQYF	TGCAGTGCTGGAACGGGATCGGGGCAGTACTTC
TRBV28	-	TRBD1	TRBJ1-5	CASLGTVLNQPQHF	TGTGCCAGCCTTGGGACAGTCCTTAATCAGCCCCAGCATTTT
TRBV28	-	-	TRBJ1-5	CASSPGGGSDQPQHF	TGTGCCAGCAGTCCCGGGGGGGGTAGCGATCAGCCCCAGCATTTT
TRBV15	once	-	TRBJ1-4	CATSRDRGAEKLFF	TGTGCCACCAGCAGAGATCGTGGGGCTGAAAAACTGTTTTTT
TRBV13	-	-	TRBJ2-7	CASRNSLRGTDTYEQYF	TGTGCCAGCAGGAATTCCCTCCGGGGGACAGATACCTACGAGCAGTACTTC
TRBV20-1	-	-	TRBJ2-5	CSAAWRGTQYF	TGCAGTGCAGCGTGGCGAGGGACCCAGTACTTC
TRBV7-9	-	TRBD2	TRBJ2-2	CASSLILAGVAGELFF	TGTGCCAGCAGCTTAATCCTAGCGGGGGTTGCCGGGGAGCTGTTTTTT
TRBV4-1	-	-	TRBJ1-6	CASSQTGSGNSPLHF	TGCGCCAGCAGCCAAACAGGGAGTGGCAATTCACCCCTCCACTTT
TRBV10-2	-	-	TRBJ1-2	CASSPSTANYGYTF	TGCGCCAGCAGTCCTTCTACTGCTAACTATGGCTACACCTTC
TRBV27	-	-	TRBJ2-1	CASSLVLARNEQFF	TGTGCCAGCAGTTTGGTGCTAGCGCGGAATGAGCAGTTCTTC
TRBV5-6	-	-	TRBJ2-3	CASSLAQENSPYF	TGTGCCAGCAGCTTGGCTCAGGAAAATTCGCCGTATTTT
TRBV3-1/TRBV3-2	-	TRBD1	TRBJ2-2	CASSQQGVTGELFF	TGTGCCAGCAGCCAACAGGGGGTCACCGGGGAGCTGTTTTTT
TRBV11-2	-	-	TRBJ1-3	CASSLEAVSGNTIYF	TGTGCCAGCAGCTTAGAGGCGGTGTCTGGAAACACCATATATTTT
TRBV2	-	TRBD2	TRBJ2-3	CASSGYRTSSQYF	TGTGCCAGCAGTGGATATAGGACTAGCTCGCAGTATTTT
TRBV6-5	-	TRBD1	TRBJ1-1	CAGRTGIAEAFF	TGTGCCGGACGGACAGGGATCGCTGAAGCTTTCTTT
TRBV3-1/TRBV3-2	-	-	TRBJ2-5	CASSQDDGTSGRETQYF	TGTGCCAGCAGCCAGGACGACGGGACTTCGGGGCGGGAGACCCAGTACTTC
TRBV7-9	-	TRBD2	TRBJ2-3	CASSRSGRVDTQYF	TGTGCCAGCAGCCGTAGCGGGAGGGTCGATACGCAGTATTTT
TRBV10-3	-	-	TRBJ1-5	CATKGHSNQPQHF	TGTGCCACTAAGGGACACAGCAATCAGCCCCAGCATTTT
TRBV27	-	TRBD2	TRBJ2-1	CASRRGGAGGSEQFF	TGTGCCAGCAGGAGAGGGGGAGCGGGAGGTAGTGAGCAGTTCTTC
TRBV28	-	-	TRBJ2-3	CASSLLGSTDTQYF	TGTGCCAGCAGTTTACTAGGCAGCACAGATACGCAGTATTTT
TRBV5-6	-	TRBD1	TRBJ2-3	CASSASFRGRTDTQYF	TGTGCCAGCAGCGCCTCATTCAGGGGGCGCACAGATACGCAGTATTTT
TRBV11-2	-	-	TRBJ1-1	CASSLVYGGLNTEAFF	TGTGCCAGCAGCTTAGTTTACGGGGGGCTAAACACTGAAGCTTTCTTT
TRBV7-8	-	-	TRBJ1-2	CASSLGEVRGYTF	TGTGCCAGCAGCTTAGGAGAGGTACGGGGCTACACCTTC
TRBV18	-	TRBD1	TRBJ1-1	CASSPLDRGEAFF	TGTGCCAGCTCACCCTTGGACAGGGGTGAAGCTTTCTTT
TRBV19	-	TRBD1	TRBJ1-4	CASTPVTGANEKLFF	TGTGCCAGTACCCCGGTTACAGGGGCTAATGAAAAACTGTTTTTT
TRBV7-2	-	-	TRBJ1-2	CASSSYRWEDYGYTF	TGTGCCAGCAGCTCCTATCGGTGGGAGGACTATGGCTACACCTTC
TRBV27	-	-	TRBJ2-7	CASNPFGSSYEQYF	TGTGCCAGCAATCCCTTTGGCAGCTCCTACGAGCAGTACTTC
TRBV2	-	-	TRBJ2-3	CASRLGQSRFTDTQYF	TGTGCCAGCAGGCTAGGACAGTCCCGATTCACAGATACGCAGTATTTT
TRBV5-1	-	-	TRBJ2-1	CASSLSFNEQFF	TGCGCCAGCAGCCTTAGCTTCAATGAGCAGTTCTTC
TRBV4-1	-	TRBD1	TRBJ1-4	CASSQETGSLTNEKLFF	TGCGCCAGCAGCCAAGAGACAGGGTCTTTGACTAATGAAAAACTGTTTTTT
TRBV6-5	once	TRBD1	TRBJ1-2	CASKQGPYGYTF	TGTGCCAGCAAACAGGGGCCCTATGGCTACACCTTC
TRBV5-4	-	TRBD2	TRBJ2-2	CASSLDAGDDTGELFF	TGTGCCAGCAGCTTGGACGCGGGAGACGACACCGGGGAGCTGTTTTTT
TRBV4-3	-	-	TRBJ2-7	CASSQALVADSYEQYF	TGCGCCAGCAGCCAAGCCCTAGTGGCCGACAGCTACGAGCAGTACTTC
TRBV9	-	TRBD2	TRBJ2-3	CASSVGGGSTDTQYF	TGTGCCAGCAGCGTTGGGGGAGGGAGCACAGATACGCAGTATTTT
TRBV7-8	few	TRBD1	TRBJ2-3	CASRRGRSSTDTQYF	TGTGCCAGCCGTAGGGGGCGGAGCAGCACAGATACGCAGTATTTT